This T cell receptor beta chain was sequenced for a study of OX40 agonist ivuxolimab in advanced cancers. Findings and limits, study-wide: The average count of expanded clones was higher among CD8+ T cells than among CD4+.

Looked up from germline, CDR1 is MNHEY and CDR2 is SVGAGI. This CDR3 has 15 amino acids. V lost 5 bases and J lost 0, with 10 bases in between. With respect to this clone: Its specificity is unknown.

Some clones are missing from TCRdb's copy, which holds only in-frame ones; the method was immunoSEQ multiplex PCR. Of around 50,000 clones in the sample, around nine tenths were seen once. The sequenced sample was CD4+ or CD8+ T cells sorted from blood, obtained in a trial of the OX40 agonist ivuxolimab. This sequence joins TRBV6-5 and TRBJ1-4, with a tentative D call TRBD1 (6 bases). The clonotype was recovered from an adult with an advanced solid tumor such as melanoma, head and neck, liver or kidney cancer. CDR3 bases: TGTGCCAGCAGTCCGGACAGTGCAACTAATGAAAAACTGTTTTTT. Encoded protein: CASSPDSATNEKLFF.